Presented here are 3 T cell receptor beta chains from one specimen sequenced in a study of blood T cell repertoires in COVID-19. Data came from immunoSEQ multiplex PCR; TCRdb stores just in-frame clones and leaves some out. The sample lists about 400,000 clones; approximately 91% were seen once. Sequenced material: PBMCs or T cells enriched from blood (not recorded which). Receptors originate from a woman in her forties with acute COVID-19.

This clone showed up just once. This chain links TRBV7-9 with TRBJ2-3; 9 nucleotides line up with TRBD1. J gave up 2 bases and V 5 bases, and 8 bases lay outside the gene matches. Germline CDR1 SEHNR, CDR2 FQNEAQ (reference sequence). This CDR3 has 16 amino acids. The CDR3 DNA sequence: TGTGCCAGCAGCCTTCAGGGACAGGGAGACACAGATACGCAGTATTTT. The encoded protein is CASSLQGQGDTDTQYF.

The CDR3 DNA follows: TGTGCCAGCAGCGCGACAGGGGATAATTCACCCCTCCACTTT. This translates into CASSATGDNSPLHF. The genes are TRBV9 and TRBJ1-6; TRBD1 aligns across 8 bases. Germline lookup yields CDR1 SGDLS and CDR2 YYNGEE. V gave up 3 bases and J gave up 5 bases; unmatched junction bases: 1. The CDR3 covers 14 residues.

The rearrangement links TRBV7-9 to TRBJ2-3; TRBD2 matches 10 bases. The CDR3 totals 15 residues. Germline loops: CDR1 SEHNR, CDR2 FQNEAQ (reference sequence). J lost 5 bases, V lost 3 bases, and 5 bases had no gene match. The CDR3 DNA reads TGTGCCAGCAGCTTCGCCGCTAGCGGGGGAGATACGCAGTATTTT. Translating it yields CASSFAASGGDTQYF.